Following are 31 T cell receptor beta chains from one sample sequenced in a study of blood T cell repertoires in COVID-19. TCRdb's copy holds only in-frame clones and misses some; the assay was immunoSEQ multiplex PCR. The data contain 130,000 or so clones, about 83% of them singletons. The specimen was peripheral blood. The receptors stem from a man aged 55 to 70 with acute or convalescent COVID-19.

This clone was seen only a few times. The genes are TRBV4-3 and TRBJ2-1, with a weak D call TRBD2 (5 bases). The V end was cut by 3 bases, the J end by 0 bases, with 12 bases between. This CDR3 has 16 amino acids. Germline V CDR1 and CDR2: LGHNA, YSLEER. CDR3 DNA sequence: TGCGCCAGCAGCCATAGCGCGTCGAGCTCCTACAATGAGCAGTTCTTC. Translation: CASSHSASSSYNEQFF.

The chain has TRBV6-5 and TRBJ1-5; no firm D call. Between the trimmed V and J ends, which lost 3 bases and 7 bases, there was a span of 10 bases. Looked up from germline, CDR1 is MNHEY and CDR2 is SVGAGI. The CDR3 runs to 13 residues. CDR3 region: CASSYERFQPQHF. The CDR3 DNA reads TGTGCCAGCAGTTATGAGAGGTTCCAGCCCCAGCATTTT.

This chain connects TRBV6-2 or TRBV6-3 to TRBJ2-1; D perhaps matches TRBD2 (5 bases). The length of the CDR3 is 16 residues. Trimming took off 6 bases at V and 3 bases at J, with 18 bases between the two ends. Germline-derived CDR1 and CDR2 are MNHEY and SVGEGT. CDR3 coding DNA: TGTGCCAGCAGCCTCCTAGGGAGCGGCCTCTACAATGAGCAGTTCTTC. Protein: CASSLLGSGLYNEQFF.

This chain joins TRBV30 and TRBJ1-5, with 9 nucleotides matching TRBD1. The CDR3 consists of 18 residues. Germline trimming cut 2 bases from V and 1 base from J; bases unmatched to any gene: 12. The germline gives CDR1 GTSNPN, CDR2 SVGIG (reference sequence). CDR3 coding DNA: TGTGCCTGGAGTAGGGGCGGAGGACAGGGGCGAAGCAATCAGCCCCAGCATTTT. It codes for CAWSRGGGQGRSNQPQHF.

V usage is TRBV4-2 and J usage is TRBJ2-3, with 13 bases lining up with TRBD2. The V gene's germline CDR1 is LGHNA and CDR2 YNFKEQ. CDR3 size: 18 residues. Losses at the gene ends were 0 bases for V and 3 bases for J; bases not matched to a gene: 6. The chain's CDR3 is CASSQDGLAGVRTDTQYF. The CDR3, as DNA: TGTGCCAGCAGCCAAGATGGACTAGCGGGAGTCCGGACAGATACGCAGTATTTT.

The J gene is TRBJ2-2, the V gene TRBV19, with 8 bases fitting TRBD1. After removal of 3 bases from V and 0 bases from J, the junction contained 6 bases not matched to a gene. Per germline, CDR1 LNHDA and CDR2 SQIVND (reference sequence). This CDR3 region has 17 residues. As DNA, the CDR3 is TGTGCCAGTAGTATCTTTGAGGACAGGGCGAACACCGGGGAGCTGTTTTTT. Amino acid sequence: CASSIFEDRANTGELFF.

V usage is TRBV7-2 and J usage is TRBJ2-7, with D tentatively TRBD2 (5 bases). This CDR3 has 13 residues. The V and J ends lost 6 bases and 2 bases respectively, with 11 bases between them. Germline values: CDR1 SGHTA, CDR2 FQGNSA. In DNA, the CDR3 is TGTGCCAGCAGTCGGGAACGACCCTACGAGCAGTACTTC. Its protein is CASSRERPYEQYF.

Here the CDR3 reads CASSLGTEQYF. CDR3 coding DNA: TGTGCCAGCAGCCTCGGGACAGAGCAGTACTTC. J is TRBJ2-7 and V is TRBV6-2 or TRBV6-3; the D gene is possibly TRBD1 (6 bases). Trimming removed 6 bases at V and 7 bases at J, with 10 bases between. Germline V gene data show CDR1 as MNHEY and CDR2 as SVGEGT. The CDR3 contains 11 residues.

In its sample, this clone was seen once. The chain joins TRBV6-5 to TRBJ1-6, with 7 bases matching TRBD1. This CDR3 comprises 13 residues. The germline V gene has CDR1 MNHEY and CDR2 SVGAGI. J was trimmed by 8 bases and V by 6 bases; bases with no gene match: 4. The CDR3: CASSDRVDSPLHF. CDR3 coding DNA: TGTGCCAGCAGCGACAGGGTTGATTCACCCCTCCACTTT.

This rearrangement joins TRBV5-1 to TRBJ2-5; tentative D call: TRBD2 (7 bases). From germline, CDR1 is SGHRS and CDR2 YFSETQ. CDR3 size: 15 residues. V was clipped by 3 bases and J by 4 bases, with 16 bases between them. CDR3 bases: TGCGCCAGCAGCTCTGGGAGGGGGTCGGGAGAGACCCAGTACTTC. Amino acids: CASSSGRGSGETQYF.

The genes are TRBV5-1 and TRBJ2-3, with D possibly matching TRBD1 (5 bases). The V end lost 2 bases, the J end lost 2 bases, and 9 bases lay between the germline ends. The germline V gene encodes CDR1 SGHRS and CDR2 YFSETQ. The CDR3 length is 14 residues. The CDR3 nucleotides read TGCGCCAGCAGCTTCCAGGGCTACACAGATACGCAGTATTTT. Translating gives CASSFQGYTDTQYF.

The chain joins TRBV6-2 or TRBV6-3 to TRBJ2-1; 7 nucleotides align to TRBD1. This CDR3 has 13 amino acids. CDR1 is MNHEY and CDR2 is SVGEGT in the germline V gene. Trimming took 5 bases from V and 4 from J; bases not matched to a gene: 2. This CDR3 reads CASSQTGYNEQFF. CDR3 in DNA: TGTGCCAGCAGTCAGACAGGGTACAATGAGCAGTTCTTC.

V usage is TRBV6-1 and J usage is TRBJ1-4; D remains ambiguous. Trimming cost V 1 base and J 5 bases, with 14 bases left between them. Germline-derived CDR1 and CDR2 are MNHNS and SASEGT. CDR3 length: 16 residues. The CDR3 is CASSEGGPPENEKLFF. The DNA of the CDR3 is TGTGCCAGCAGTGAAGGAGGGCCCCCGGAAAATGAAAAACTGTTTTTT.

The gene calls are TRBV10-3 and TRBJ2-1; possible D gene TRBD1, 7 bases. The germline CDR1 and CDR2 sequences are ENHRY and SYGVKD. Trimming left V 5 bases short and J 1 base short, with 21 bases between. The CDR3 is made up of 18 amino acids. CDR3 bases: TGTGCCATCAGTCCCCGCGGCGGGACAGTCGGATCCTACAATGAGCAGTTCTTC. It translates to CAISPRGGTVGSYNEQFF.

The CDR3 here is CASSFEDIYNSPLHF. In nucleotides, the CDR3 is TGTGCCAGCAGCTTCGAGGACATTTATAATTCACCCCTCCACTTT. J is TRBJ1-6 and V is TRBV7-8; a possible D gene is TRBD1 (5 bases). The V gene's germline CDR1 is SGHVS and CDR2 FQNEAQ. Trimming pared 3 bases from V and 4 bases from J, leaving 10 bases between. The CDR3 length is 15 residues.

The chain couples TRBV5-1 to TRBJ2-5; TRBD2 matches at 10 bases. Trimming took 5 bases from V and 4 from J; bases not matched to a gene: 17. The CDR3 length is 18 residues. CDR1 and CDR2 from the germline V gene are SGHRS and YFSETQ. This CDR3 reads CASSPRGRLAGVSETQYF. CDR3 coding DNA: TGCGCCAGCAGTCCGAGGGGTAGGCTAGCGGGAGTTTCAGAGACCCAGTACTTC.

J is TRBJ2-2 and V is TRBV19; D gene ambiguous. Looked up from germline, CDR1 is LNHDA and CDR2 is SQIVND (reference sequence). CDR3 length: 15 amino acids. Trimming left V 5 bases short and J 6 bases short, with 16 bases between. The chain's CDR3 is CASSPTTAPPGELFF. The CDR3 nucleotides are TGTGCCAGTAGTCCGACGACTGCCCCACCCGGGGAGCTGTTTTTT.

The CDR3, as DNA: TGCGCCAGCAGCCAAGAAGGGCTAGCGGGAGGGTTCAAAAACATTCAGTACTTC. Translated, it gives CASSQEGLAGGFKNIQYF. The chain recombines TRBV4-3 with TRBJ2-4, with 12 bases matching TRBD2. Germline loops: CDR1 LGHNA, CDR2 YSLEER. The length of the CDR3 is 18 residues. V lost 0 bases to trimming and J lost 3 bases; unmatched junction nucleotides: 6.

The chain combines TRBV7-2 with TRBJ2-7, with 10 bases that match TRBD1. Germline V gene data show CDR1 as SGHTA and CDR2 as FQGNSA. The CDR3 spans 15 residues. V lost 4 bases, J lost 2 bases, and 5 bases stayed unmatched. In DNA form, the CDR3 reads TGTGCCAGCAGCTCCGGGACAGGGGCCCCCTACGAGCAGTACTTC. Protein sequence: CASSSGTGAPYEQYF.

The genes are TRBV6-5 and TRBJ2-7, with D tentatively TRBD1 (7 bases). With 6 bases removed from V and 3 bases from J, the gap between germline ends came to 18 bases. Germline CDR1 MNHEY, CDR2 SVGAGI. The CDR3 has 15 amino acids. The DNA of the CDR3 is TGTGCCAGCAGCACCGGCGGGGACAGCCTCTACGAGCAGTACTTC. Protein sequence: CASSTGGDSLYEQYF.

The chain links TRBV10-3 to TRBJ2-7; D possibly corresponds to TRBD1 (5 bases). CDR3 size: 14 residues. Germline V gives CDR1 ENHRY, CDR2 SYGVKD. The V end was cut by 0 bases, the J end by 6 bases, with 12 bases between. The CDR3 here is CAISESPGLSEQYF. In DNA form, the CDR3 reads TGTGCCATCAGTGAGTCCCCAGGGTTAAGCGAGCAGTACTTC.

This chain connects TRBV19 to TRBJ2-5; tentatively, D is TRBD1 (6 bases). The CDR3 spans 18 residues. V gave up 3 bases and J gave up 1 base, with 21 bases separating them. CDR1 and CDR2 from the germline V gene are LNHDA and SQIVND (reference sequence). The CDR3 here is CASSIASLNRAFQETQYF. CDR3 in DNA: TGTGCCAGTAGTATTGCCAGCTTGAACAGGGCCTTCCAAGAGACCCAGTACTTC.

This chain joins TRBV28 and TRBJ2-3, with 10 bases that match TRBD1. V shed 6 bases and J 0 bases; nucleotides not matched to a gene: 0. This CDR3 spans 14 amino acids. Germline V gene sequence: CDR1 MDHEN, CDR2 SYDVKM. As DNA, the CDR3 is TGTGCCAGCAGGACAGGGGGCAGCACAGATACGCAGTATTTT. It codes for CASRTGGSTDTQYF.

This clone showed up just once. The chain couples TRBV28 to TRBJ1-5, with a tentative D call TRBD1 (5 bases). Looked up from germline, CDR1 is MDHEN and CDR2 is SYDVKM. This CDR3 spans 16 amino acids. V was shortened by 2 bases and J by 6 bases, with 17 bases between the two germline ends. In DNA form, the CDR3 reads TGTGCCAGCAGTTTAGGCCAGGGTGGTATGAGTCAGCCCCAGCATTTT. Translated: CASSLGQGGMSQPQHF.

This chain links TRBV2 with TRBJ1-5; D not certain. The V end lost 4 bases, the J end lost 0 bases, and 7 bases lay between the germline ends. The CDR3 runs 14 residues. Germline values: CDR1 SNHLY, CDR2 FYNNEI. DNA for the CDR3: TGTGCCAGCAGTGGACTGGATAGCAATCAGCCCCAGCATTTT. Residues: CASSGLDSNQPQHF. The variable domain in full, completed from reference TRBV2 and TRBJ1-5, reads EPEVTQTPSHQVTQMGQEVILRCVPISNHLYFYWYRQILGQKVEFLVSFYNNEISEKSEIFDDQFSVERPDGSNFTLKIRSTKLEDSAMYFCASSGLDSNQPQHFGDGTRLSIL.

For the CDR3, the DNA is TGTGCCAGTAGTAGGGGGGACGGAGGGGACTATGGCTACACCTTC. This sequence encodes CASSRGDGGDYGYTF. This sequence joins TRBV19 and TRBJ1-2; possibly TRBD1 for D (5 bases). This CDR3 region has 15 residues. CDR1 LNHDA and CDR2 SQIVND come from the germline V gene (reference sequence). V lost 4 bases to trimming and J lost 3 bases, with 15 bases between them.

The chain has TRBV30 and TRBJ2-7; 7 bases map to TRBD2. From germline, CDR1 is GTSNPN and CDR2 SVGIG (reference sequence). Losses at the gene ends were 2 bases for V and 3 bases for J; bases not matched to a gene: 10. CDR3 length: 15 residues. CDR3 sequence: CAWSSLKAGSYEQYF. CDR3 sequence (DNA): TGTGCCTGGAGTTCCCTAAAAGCGGGAAGCTACGAGCAGTACTTC.

The J gene is TRBJ2-3, the V gene TRBV6-6, with 9 positions matching TRBD1. This CDR3 spans 15 amino acids. V lost 2 bases and J lost 6; bases outside the gene matches: 6. Germline V lookup: CDR1 MNHNY, CDR2 SVGAGI (reference sequence). The CDR3 sequence: CASSYGDRERDTQYF. The CDR3 DNA reads TGTGCCAGCAGTTACGGGGACAGGGAAAGGGATACGCAGTATTTT.

The genes are TRBV6-2 or TRBV6-3 and TRBJ2-5, with 9 bases that match TRBD2. Germline V lookup: CDR1 MNHEY, CDR2 SVGEGT. The CDR3 has 17 amino acids. Losses at the gene ends were 0 bases for V and 5 bases for J; bases not matched to a gene: 10. CDR3: CASSYSAGGGFGETQYF. DNA of the CDR3: TGTGCCAGCAGTTACTCGGCGGGAGGGGGCTTCGGGGAGACCCAGTACTTC.

The chain uses TRBV4-3 and TRBJ2-5; 11 nucleotides match TRBD1. This CDR3 has 15 amino acids. Unmatched junction bases numbered 2, after V lost 0 bases and J lost 5 bases. The germline V gene encodes CDR1 LGHNA and CDR2 YSLEER. DNA for the CDR3: TGCGCCAGCAGCCAAGACGGACAGGGGGCGGAGACCCAGTACTTC. It is translated as CASSQDGQGAETQYF.

This clone came up once. This chain joins TRBV28 and TRBJ2-3; perhaps TRBD1 as D (5 bases). CDR1 is MDHEN and CDR2 is SYDVKM in the germline V gene. The V end lost 6 bases, the J end lost 3 bases, and 19 bases lay between the germline ends. This CDR3 has 16 amino acids. In nucleotides, the CDR3 is TGTGCCAGCAGCCTCGTAGAGCAGGGAATTACAGATACGCAGTATTTT. This sequence encodes CASSLVEQGITDTQYF.